This T cell receptor (beta chain) was documented in a study of shared T cell receptors in the human thymus. The CDR3 runs 18 residues. V lost 3 bases, J lost 4 bases, and 11 bases stayed unmatched. CDR1 is MGHRA, CDR2 YSYEKL, per germline. This table comes from immunoSEQ multiplex PCR, and its TCRdb copy is limited to in-frame clones, with some not included. The sample yields hundreds of thousands of clones, 70% to 80% seen once. These data were likewise used in another study, on human thymus T cells. That report adds: Resections from corrective heart surgery provided thymus tissue. Repertoires sampled from thymus and blood appeared biased in V and J gene usage. Related studies found that unrelated individuals share highly overlapping thymic repertoires.

The receptor was derived from a boy in the first two years of life with a congenital heart defect. The rearrangement uses TRBV4-1 and TRBJ2-2, with 10 bases fitting TRBD1. Source material: thymocytes. This CDR3 reads CASSHPGDRGEGTGELFF. CDR3 bases: TGCGCCAGCAGCCATCCCGGGGACAGGGGTGAGGGCACCGGGGAGCTGTTTTTT.